Listed below are T cell receptor beta chains from one sample, sequenced in a study of blood T cell repertoires in COVID-19. Clones were read by immunoSEQ multiplex PCR, and TCRdb kept only the in-frame ones, dropping some. The table shows fewer than 300,000 clones, with approximately 85% occurring only once. The material sequenced was PBMCs or T cells enriched from blood (not recorded which). Receptor source: a woman aged 25-40 years who had recovered from COVID-19. CDR3s include the opening cysteine and the closing phenylalanine or tryptophan. A D gene is named only where the DNA matches it firmly. Expanded clones are given a class, and other clones once, few, many or no size at all.

d_call	v_call	clone_size	j_call	cdr3_aa	cdr3_nt
-	TRBV28	-	TRBJ2-3	CASGRTGTDTQYF	TGTGCCAGCGGTAGGACAGGCACAGATACGCAGTATTTT
-	TRBV3-1/TRBV3-2	-	TRBJ1-1	CASSQDEWSQGTEAFF	TGTGCCAGCAGCCAAGACGAGTGGAGCCAGGGTACTGAAGCTTTCTTT
TRBD1	TRBV29-1	-	TRBJ1-2	CSVVTFRQGAGGYTF	TGCAGCGTTGTTACATTCCGACAGGGGGCGGGTGGCTACACCTTC
-	TRBV7-8	-	TRBJ2-4	CASSLRSGPGNIQYF	TGTGCCAGCAGCTTACGAAGCGGACCCGGGAACATTCAGTACTTC
-	TRBV3-1/TRBV3-2	-	TRBJ2-7	CASSQVQGYEQYF	TGTGCCAGCAGCCAAGTTCAGGGCTACGAGCAGTACTTC
-	TRBV24-1	-	TRBJ2-2	CATRQVNTGELFF	TGTGCCACCCGACAGGTGAACACCGGGGAGCTGTTTTTT
-	TRBV28	once	TRBJ2-1	CASDGSSYNEQFF	TGTGCCAGCGACGGGAGCTCCTACAATGAGCAGTTCTTC
-	TRBV6-5	-	TRBJ1-1	CASERGTEAFF	TGTGCCAGCGAAAGGGGCACTGAAGCTTTCTTT
-	TRBV28	few	TRBJ1-1	CASSTPREGGFSF	TGTGCCAGCAGTACTCCGCGAGAGGGGGGGTTTTCTTTT
TRBD1	TRBV2	-	TRBJ1-4	CASRARDRGYEKLFF	TGTGCCAGCAGAGCCCGGGACAGGGGCTATGAAAAACTGTTTTTT
TRBD1	TRBV18	-	TRBJ1-1	CASSRETGTSTEAFF	TGTGCCAGCTCACGCGAGACAGGGACCTCCACTGAAGCTTTCTTT
-	TRBV28	-	TRBJ1-2	CASSPLTYRDPNYGYTF	TGTGCCAGCAGTCCGTTGACCTACAGGGATCCAAACTATGGCTACACCTTC
TRBD1	TRBV19	-	TRBJ2-7	CASSSTGVYEQYF	TGTGCCAGTAGTTCGACAGGGGTATACGAGCAGTACTTC
-	TRBV6-5	-	TRBJ2-5	CASSSLIAETQYF	TGTGCCAGCAGTTCCCTTATAGCGGAGACCCAGTACTTC
TRBD2	TRBV25-1	-	TRBJ2-1	CASSEGGLPFCEQFF	TGTGCCAGCAGTGAGGGGGGGTTACCTTTTTGTGAGCAGTTCTTC
TRBD2	TRBV24-1	-	TRBJ2-3	CATSDGSGIGTDTQYF	TGTGCCACCAGTGACGGGAGCGGGATTGGCACAGATACGCAGTATTTT
TRBD2	TRBV28	once	TRBJ2-5	CASSPTQAGAGETQYF	TGTGCCAGCAGTCCGACCCAAGCGGGGGCAGGGGAGACCCAGTACTTC
-	TRBV6-4	many	TRBJ1-1	CASSPNPGNTEAFF	TGTGCCAGCAGTCCCAATCCAGGAAACACTGAAGCTTTCTTT
-	TRBV18	-	TRBJ2-3	CASSDSSTDTQYF	TGTGCCAGCTCCGACTCGAGCACAGATACGCAGTATTTT
-	TRBV13	-	TRBJ2-1	CASSPPSSSYNEQFF	TGTGCCAGCAGCCCCCCGTCGAGCTCCTACAATGAGCAGTTCTTC
TRBD2	TRBV5-4	-	TRBJ2-7	CASSSGLAGVSYEQYF	TGTGCCAGCAGCTCAGGACTAGCGGGCGTATCCTACGAGCAGTACTTC
-	TRBV18	-	TRBJ1-1	CASSRRQEEAFF	TGTGCCAGCTCACGTCGACAGGAGGAAGCTTTCTTT
TRBD2	TRBV5-1	-	TRBJ2-7	CASMPTSGGLYEQYF	TGCGCCAGCATGCCTACTAGCGGGGGCCTCTACGAGCAGTACTTC
TRBD2	TRBV10-1	once	TRBJ2-7	CASSRPGGRADEQYF	TGCGCCAGCAGCCGGCCCGGCGGGAGGGCCGACGAGCAGTACTTC
TRBD1	TRBV9	-	TRBJ1-4	CASSERTGARTNEKLFF	TGTGCCAGCAGCGAAAGGACAGGGGCGAGGACTAATGAAAAACTGTTTTTT
TRBD1	TRBV6-5	-	TRBJ2-7	CASTPGQLYYEQYF	TGTGCCAGCACTCCGGGACAGCTCTACTACGAGCAGTACTTC
-	TRBV27	-	TRBJ2-3	CASSPGTARNTQYF	TGTGCCAGCAGTCCTGGGACTGCCAGAAATACGCAGTATTTT
-	TRBV7-3	few	TRBJ1-1	CASSLTTGTEAFF	TGTGCCAGCAGCTTAACGACGGGGACTGAAGCTTTCTTT
TRBD1	TRBV5-1	-	TRBJ1-2	CASSLGQGADYGYTF	TGCGCCAGCAGCTTGGGGCAGGGGGCGGACTATGGCTACACCTTC
-	TRBV7-8	-	TRBJ1-2	CASSLDGGQNYGYTF	TGTGCCAGCAGCTTAGACGGGGGGCAGAACTATGGCTACACCTTC
TRBD2	TRBV6-5	-	TRBJ2-1	CASIGAGAQYNEQFF	TGTGCCAGCATCGGGGCGGGAGCCCAGTACAATGAGCAGTTCTTC
TRBD1	TRBV28	-	TRBJ1-4	CASSKTGDEKLFF	TGTGCCAGCAGTAAGACAGGGGACGAAAAACTGTTTTTT